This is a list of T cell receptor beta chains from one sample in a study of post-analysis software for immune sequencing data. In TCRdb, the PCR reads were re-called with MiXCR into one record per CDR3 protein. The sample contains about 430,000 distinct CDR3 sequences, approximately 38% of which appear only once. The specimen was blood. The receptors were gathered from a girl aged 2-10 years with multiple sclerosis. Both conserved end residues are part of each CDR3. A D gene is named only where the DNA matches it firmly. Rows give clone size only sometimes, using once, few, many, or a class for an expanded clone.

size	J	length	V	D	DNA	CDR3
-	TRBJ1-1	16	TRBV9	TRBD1	TGTGCCAGCAGCGTAGGTCCCCGGACAGGGAACACTGAAGCTTTCTTT	CASSVGPRTGNTEAFF
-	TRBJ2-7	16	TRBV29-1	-	TGCAGCGTTGAACTTCCCATCAAGGCTACTCACTACGAGCAGTACTTC	CSVELPIKATHYEQYF
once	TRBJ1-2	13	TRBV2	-	TGTGCCAGCAGTGAAGCAGGGAGGACTGGCTACACCTTC	CASSEAGRTGYTF
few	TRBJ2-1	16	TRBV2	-	TGTGCCAGCAGTGAAAATTTAGCCAGAACCTACAATGAGCAGTTCTTC	CASSENLARTYNEQFF
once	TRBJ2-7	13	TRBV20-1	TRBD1	TGCAGTGCTAGATACAGGGGGAGGAACGAGCAGTACTTC	CSARYRGRNEQYF
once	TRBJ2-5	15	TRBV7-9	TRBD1	TGTGCCAGCAGTAACCAGCGGACAGGGTTAGAGACCCAGTACTTC	CASSNQRTGLETQYF
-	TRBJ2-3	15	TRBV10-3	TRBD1	TGTGCCGTCTGTCAACAGGGGGCCGACACAGATACGCAGTATTTT	CAVCQQGADTDTQYF
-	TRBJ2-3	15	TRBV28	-	TGTGCCAGCAGTGGGAGACGGGTCCTTACAGATACGCAGTATTTT	CASSGRRVLTDTQYF
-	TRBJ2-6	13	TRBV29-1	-	TGCAGCGTTGGACACTCTGGGGCCAACGTCCTGACTTTC	CSVGHSGANVLTF
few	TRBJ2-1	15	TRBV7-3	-	TGTGCCAGCAGCCATAGCGTACTATCCTACAATGAGCAGTTCTTC	CASSHSVLSYNEQFF
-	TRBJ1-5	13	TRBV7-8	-	TGTGCCAGCAGCTCCTACAGGGTTGAGCCCCAGCATTTT	CASSSYRVEPQHF
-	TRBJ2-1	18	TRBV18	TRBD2	TGTGCCAGCTCACCAAGGTTAGCGGGAGGGCCCAGAGACAATGAGCAGTTCTTC	CASSPRLAGGPRDNEQFF
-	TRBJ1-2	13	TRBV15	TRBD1	TGTGCCACCAGCAGGGACAGGAACTATGGCCACACCTTC	CATSRDRNYGHTF
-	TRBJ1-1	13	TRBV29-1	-	TGCAGCGGGGGGGGACGGGTGAACACTGAAGCTTTCTTT	CSGGGRVNTEAFF
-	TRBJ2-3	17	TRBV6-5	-	TGTGCCAGCAGTTATAGTGGAAGCGGGCGGGTGGGGGATACGCAGTATTTT	CASSYSGSGRVGDTQYF
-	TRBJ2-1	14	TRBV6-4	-	TGTGCCAGCAGTATTCAGGAGGAGAGTGATGAGCAGTTCTTC	CASSIQEESDEQFF
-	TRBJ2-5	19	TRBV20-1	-	TGCAGTGCTAACGACGACCAAGTACTGTCCTCCGTCCCTCAAGAGACCCAGTACTTC	CSANDDQVLSSVPQETQYF
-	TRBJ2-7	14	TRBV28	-	TGTGCCAGCAGTTTCTTAGTTCCCGCCTGCGAGCAGTACTTC	CASSFLVPACEQYF
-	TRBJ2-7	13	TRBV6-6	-	TGTGCCAGCGCTCGGGGTAATTCCTACGAGCAGTACTTC	CASARGNSYEQYF
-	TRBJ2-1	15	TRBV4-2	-	TGTGCCAGCAGCCAAGAACTAGCTACCTACAATGAGCAGTTCTTC	CASSQELATYNEQFF